This TCR beta chain was observed in a study of monozygotic twins with inflammatory bowel disease. Template switching added UMIs carrying a 6-nucleotide sample barcode. cDNA encoding TCRalpha and TCRbeta underwent two nested PCRs of approximately 17 and 9 cycles, each of which was followed by bead purification. With the 5' RACE reads reprocessed, TCRdb shows one record per CDR3 protein and no DNA. This sample's table has some 160,000 distinct CDR3 sequences. The CDR3 loop spans 13 amino acids. Germline loops: CDR1 LNHDA, CDR2 SQIVND (reference sequence). The TCR originated in a human donor with ulcerative colitis or Crohn's disease, or a healthy co-twin of an affected twin (not recorded which). The genes are TRBV19 and TRBJ1-2; lacking DNA, the TRBD1 call made by TCRdb goes unchecked. Material: blood. The CDR3 sequence: CATRDTSNYGYTF.